This passage covers 22 T cell receptor beta chains from one sample sequenced in a study of T cell repertoires in cytomegalovirus infection. TCRdb re-derived calls from the reads in MiXCR, one entry per CDR3 protein. The data hold about 310,000 distinct CDR3 sequences, with around 25% observed a single time. The antigens these receptors bind are not known. Source: cultured PBMCs, taken from culture after CMV antigen stimulation. The receptors stem from a human donor in good health (CMV status not recorded). Some clones in this sample may be carry-over from other donors' samples.

The CDR3 spells CASSLWGEGEASGPQHF. The DNA of the CDR3 is TGTGCCAGCAGTTTATGGGGCGAGGGGGAGGCATCCGGGCCCCAGCATTTT. The V gene is TRBV27, the J gene TRBJ1-5, with a possible D match to TRBD1 (6 bases). This CDR3 has 17 amino acids. CDR1 is MNHEY, CDR2 SMNVEV, per germline (reference sequence). Trimming removed 1 base from V and 9 bases from J, with 22 bases in between.

This clonotype was detected only a few times. V gene TRBV6-2 or TRBV6-3 combines with J gene TRBJ2-3; 9 bases are shared with TRBD1. The CDR3 covers 16 residues. Germline CDR1 reads MNHEY; CDR2 reads SVGEGT. V shed 6 bases, J shed 0 bases, and the junction held 7 bases outside the gene matches. The CDR3 DNA follows: TGTGCCAGCAGCTACACCGGGACAGGGAGCACAGATACGCAGTATTTT. Protein product: CASSYTGTGSTDTQYF.

V gene TRBV4-3 combines with J gene TRBJ1-1; D gene unclear. Trimming shortened V by 0 bases and J by 11 bases, and 13 bases separated the two germline ends. The CDR3 extends over 13 amino acids. Germline loops: CDR1 LGHNA, CDR2 YSLEER. The CDR3 DNA reads as TGCGCCAGCAGCCAAGACACAGACGTTGGGGCTTTCTTT. This gives the protein CASSQDTDVGAFF.

This clonotype was recorded at least ten times. The CDR3 nucleotides are TGTGCCAGCAGCTTAGCCCCCCGGGGGGGAGAGTACGAGCAGTACTTC. It codes for CASSLAPRGGEYEQYF. The genes are TRBV7-8 and TRBJ2-7, with TRBD2 matching 8 bases. The ends lost 0 bases at V and 4 bases at J; junction bases unmatched: 8. This CDR3 has 16 residues. From germline, CDR1 is SGHVS and CDR2 FQNEAQ.

This clonotype has ten or more counts. The chain employs TRBV6-1 and TRBJ1-2; D gene uncertain. V lost 5 bases, J lost 2 bases, and 18 bases lay in between. The CDR3 runs 16 residues. The germline gives CDR1 MNHNS, CDR2 SASEGT. CDR3 residues: CASSFLSKFKNYGYTF. The CDR3 DNA is TGTGCCAGCAGTTTCTTATCGAAGTTTAAAAACTATGGCTACACCTTC.

The genes are TRBV7-9 and TRBJ1-2, with no clear D. The CDR3 is 14 residues long. Germline CDR1 is SEHNR and CDR2 is FQNEAQ (reference sequence). Trimming removed 1 base from V and 5 bases from J, with 11 bases in between. CDR3 nucleotide sequence: TGTGCCAGCAGCTTAGAAGGGCTCCAATATGGCTACACCTTC. It codes for CASSLEGLQYGYTF. The entire variable domain, with the rest obtained from reference TRBV7-9 and TRBJ1-2, is as follows: DTGVSQNPRHKITKRGQNVTFRCDPISEHNRLYWYRQTLGQGPEFLTYFQNEAQLEKSRLLSDRFSAERPKGSFSTLEIQRTEQGDSAMYLCASSLEGLQYGYTFGSGTRLTVV.

This sequence joins TRBV4-2 and TRBJ2-5, with D possibly TRBD2 on 5 matching bases. Germline-derived CDR1 and CDR2 are LGHNA and YNFKEQ. The CDR3 length is 17 residues. V lost 5 bases and J lost 1, with 20 bases in between. The chain's CDR3 is CASSLSGGPGSQETQYF. The CDR3 DNA reads as TGTGCCAGCAGCTTAAGTGGAGGCCCGGGATCCCAAGAGACCCAGTACTTC.

This clonotype was seen more than once but under ten times. The gene calls are TRBV5-5 and TRBJ2-5; the match to TRBD1 covers 8 bases. Germline loops: CDR1 SGHKS, CDR2 YYEKEE (reference sequence). This CDR3 spans 14 amino acids. Trimming removed 3 bases from V and 5 bases from J; junction bases left unmatched: 6. The CDR3 DNA follows: TGTGCCAGCAGCTGGGGACAGGCAGGGGAGACCCAGTACTTC. Protein: CASSWGQAGETQYF.

The chain employs TRBV4-3 and TRBJ2-5; D perhaps matches TRBD1 (6 bases). CDR3 length equals 15 residues. V was cut by 0 bases and J by 3 bases, with 11 bases left in between. The V gene's germline CDR1 is LGHNA and CDR2 YSLEER. In nucleotides, the CDR3 is TGCGCCAGCAGCCAAGACCTTGGACAGAAAGAGACCCAGTACTTC. Protein sequence: CASSQDLGQKETQYF.

This clonotype was detected only a few times. V usage is TRBV28 and J usage is TRBJ2-4; D possibly matches TRBD1 or TRBD2 (5 bases each). V lost 2 bases and J 0 bases, leaving 11 bases between the germline ends. The CDR3 has 16 residues. Per germline, CDR1 MDHEN and CDR2 SYDVKM. The CDR3 DNA reads TGTGCCAGCAGTTTAGTCAAGGGGACAGCCAAAAACATTCAGTACTTC. This translates into CASSLVKGTAKNIQYF.

In regard to this clonotype: A junction end diverges from the germline sequence, so it may reflect a read error. V gene TRBV6-6 combines with J gene TRBJ1-5; no clear D. Germline CDR1 and CDR2: MNHNY and SVGAGI (reference sequence). The CDR3 is 16 amino acids. Written as DNA, the CDR3 is TGTGCCAGCGGTTATGGATCTCCCGGGTCCACTCAGCCCCAGCATTTT. Translation: CASGYGSPGSTQPQHF.

This clonotype was observed a handful of times. Written as DNA, the CDR3 is TGTGCCAGCAGTGACCGGGACTTCAAAGAGACCCAGTACTTC. This gives the protein CASSDRDFKETQYF. This sequence joins TRBV11-2 and TRBJ2-5, with a possible D match to TRBD2 (6 bases). Trimming left V 6 bases short and J 3 bases short, with 14 bases between. Germline V gene sequence: CDR1 SGHAT, CDR2 FQNNGV. The CDR3 spans 14 residues. Drawing the rest from reference TRBV11-2 and TRBJ2-5, the complete variable domain is EAGVAQSPRYKIIEKRQSVAFWCNPISGHATLYWYQQILGQGPKLLIQFQNNGVVDDSQLPKDRFSAERLKGVDSTLKIQPAKLEDSAVYLCASSDRDFKETQYFGPGTRLLVL.

This clonotype occurred a few times. V usage is TRBV28 and J usage is TRBJ2-1; the D is unclear. The germline V and J ends were trimmed by 6 bases and 6 bases, with 18 bases remaining between them. Germline assignment: CDR1 MDHEN and CDR2 SYDVKM. This CDR3 contains 15 residues. CDR3 DNA sequence: TGTGCCAGCAGCCTCGCCCATTTAGGTTTCAATGAGCAGTTCTTC. Translated, it gives CASSLAHLGFNEQFF.

This clonotype came up a few times. The chain is built from TRBV18 and TRBJ2-1; D remains unclear. The CDR3 length is 14 residues. The germline V gene has CDR1 KGHSH and CDR2 LQKENI. The V gene lost 2 bases and the J gene lost 5 bases, with 10 bases spanning the gap. CDR3 in amino acids: CASSPGEDHNEQFF. CDR3 bases: TGTGCCAGCTCACCAGGGGAAGATCACAATGAGCAGTTCTTC.

This rearrangement joins TRBV6-2 or TRBV6-3 to TRBJ2-1; D is possibly TRBD1 or TRBD2 (5 bases each). The CDR3 sequence is 17 residues long. CDR1 and CDR2 from the germline V gene are MNHEY and SVGEGT. Trimming shortened V by 8 bases and J by 5 bases, and 25 bases separated the two germline ends. The CDR3 DNA reads TGTGCCAGCTCTTCCCCAAGGGGCGGGCCTCCTCACAATGAGCAGTTCTTC. This codes for CASSSPRGGPPHNEQFF.

This chain joins TRBV6-2 or TRBV6-3 and TRBJ2-7; D is ambiguous. Trimming stripped 0 bases from V and 5 bases from J, with 17 bases between. The CDR3 has 16 amino acids. Germline CDR1 is MNHEY and CDR2 is SVGEGT. CDR3 sequence: CASSYSQSIVQDEQYF. As DNA, the CDR3 is TGTGCCAGCAGTTACTCACAGAGCATAGTCCAGGACGAGCAGTACTTC.

The J gene is TRBJ2-3, the V gene TRBV27; TRBD2 agrees at 11 bases. Germline assignment: CDR1 MNHEY and CDR2 SMNVEV (reference sequence). The CDR3 consists of 14 residues. V was clipped by 10 bases and J by 4 bases; unmatched bases: 7. The CDR3 region is CATTSGRLADTQYF. Here the CDR3 DNA reads TGTGCCACCACTAGCGGGAGACTTGCAGATACGCAGTATTTT.

The gene calls are TRBV28 and TRBJ2-7; D possibly matches TRBD1 or TRBD2 (5 bases each). V dropped 8 bases and J dropped 1 base, with 12 bases sitting between them. This CDR3 comprises 13 residues. Germline CDR1 reads MDHEN; CDR2 reads SYDVKM. The CDR3 nucleotides are TGTGCCAGCCGTTGGGACGGATCCTACGAGCAGTACTTC. Its protein is CASRWDGSYEQYF.

This chain links TRBV11-2 with TRBJ2-1; the D gene is possibly TRBD1 (5 bases). CDR1 is SGHAT and CDR2 is FQNNGV in the germline V gene. The CDR3 extends over 14 amino acids. V lost 5 bases, J lost 4 bases, and 12 bases lay in between. CDR3 coding DNA: TGTGCCAGCAGCCAATCGACAGAGTACAATGAGCAGTTCTTC. Its translation is CASSQSTEYNEQFF.

The V and J genes are TRBV7-2 and TRBJ1-2; 8 bases line up with TRBD1. After removal of 6 bases from V and 5 bases from J, the junction contained 11 bases not matched to a gene. Germline CDR1 reads SGHTA; CDR2 reads FQGNSA. The CDR3 totals 15 residues. The CDR3 here is CASRLDFQGAYGYTF. CDR3 sequence (DNA): TGTGCCAGCAGATTGGATTTTCAGGGGGCGTATGGCTACACCTTC. The variable domain in full, completed from reference TRBV7-2 and TRBJ1-2, reads GAGVSQSPSNKVTEKGKDVELRCDPISGHTALYWYRQSLGQGLEFLIYFQGNSAPDKSGLPSDRFSAERTGGSVSTLTIQRTQQEDSAVYLCASRLDFQGAYGYTFGSGTRLTVV.

The chain joins TRBV28 to TRBJ1-3; D is undetermined. V was pared by 6 bases and J by 0 bases, with 9 bases between. The CDR3 has 14 residues. From germline, CDR1 is MDHEN and CDR2 SYDVKM. The CDR3 DNA reads as TGTGCCAGCAGCCCGGAGGGCTCTGGAAACACCATATATTTT. This translates into CASSPEGSGNTIYF. The full variable domain, in which reference TRBV28 and TRBJ1-3 provide the parts outside the CDR3, is DVKVTQSSRYLVKRTGEKVFLECVQDMDHENMFWYRQDPGLGLRLIYFSYDVKMKEKGDIPEGYSVSREKKERFSLILESASTNQTSMYLCASSPEGSGNTIYFGEGSWLTVV.

This clonotype was counted at least ten times. V and J are TRBV7-8 and TRBJ1-2, with a tentative D call TRBD1 (6 bases). Germline assignment: CDR1 SGHVS and CDR2 FQNEAQ. The CDR3 consists of 18 residues. Trimming shortened V by 3 bases and J by 4 bases, and 24 bases separated the two germline ends. In nucleotides, the CDR3 is TGTGCCAGCAGCTTGGGGGCTTTTTCGGCCCGGGCCACCTATGGCTACACCTTC. It yields the protein CASSLGAFSARATYGYTF.